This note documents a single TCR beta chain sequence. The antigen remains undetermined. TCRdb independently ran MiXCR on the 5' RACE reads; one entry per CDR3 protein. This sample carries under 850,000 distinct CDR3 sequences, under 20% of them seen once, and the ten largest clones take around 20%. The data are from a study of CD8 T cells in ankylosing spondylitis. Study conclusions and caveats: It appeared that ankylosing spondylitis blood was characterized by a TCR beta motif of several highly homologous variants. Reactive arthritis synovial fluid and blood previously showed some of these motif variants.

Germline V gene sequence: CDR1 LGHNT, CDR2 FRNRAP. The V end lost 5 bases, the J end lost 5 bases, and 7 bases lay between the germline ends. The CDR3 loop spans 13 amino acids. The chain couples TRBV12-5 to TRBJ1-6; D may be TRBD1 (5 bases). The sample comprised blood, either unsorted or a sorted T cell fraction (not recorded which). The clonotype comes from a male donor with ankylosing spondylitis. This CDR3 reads CASGDSNNSPLHF. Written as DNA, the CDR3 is TGTGCTAGTGGTGACAGTAATAATTCACCCCTCCACTTT.